These 29 T cell receptor beta chains were sequenced from one sample in a study of shared clonotypes between healthy human individuals. Clones were sequenced by immunoSEQ multiplex PCR, and TCRdb holds only the in-frame ones, with some missing. The repertoire holds 2 million to 2.5 million clones, with roughly 96% as singletons. Material for sequencing was naive CD4+ T cells sorted from blood. Subset indicated: CD45RA+ positively selected. Every receptor here comes from a young man in good health.

The chain carries TRBV7-2 and TRBJ2-5, with 8 bases matching TRBD2. This CDR3 has 15 residues. Germline V gene data show CDR1 as SGHTA and CDR2 as FQGNSA. V was pared by 5 bases and J by 3 bases, with 8 bases of the junction left unmatched. In DNA, the CDR3 is TGTGCCAGCAGCCTCCTGGGTAGCGGGGAAGAGACCCAGTACTTC. Translation: CASSLLGSGEETQYF.

This sequence joins TRBV29-1 and TRBJ1-2, with D possibly TRBD1 on 6 matching bases. Germline-derived CDR1 and CDR2 are SQVTM and ANQGSEA. The CDR3 is 14 amino acids. With 4 bases removed from V and 2 bases from J, the gap between germline ends came to 14 bases. The CDR3 sequence: CSVAGGGLNYGYTF. The CDR3 DNA sequence: TGCAGCGTTGCCGGTGGGGGGCTAAACTATGGCTACACCTTC.

This rearrangement joins TRBV10-3 to TRBJ2-7; D uncertain. This CDR3 spans 11 amino acids. Trimming pared 4 bases from V and 6 bases from J, leaving 7 bases between. CDR1 and CDR2 from the germline V gene are ENHRY and SYGVKD. This chain's CDR3 is CAISGALEQYF. Here the CDR3 DNA reads TGTGCCATCAGTGGGGCCCTCGAGCAGTACTTC.

The chain joins TRBV18 to TRBJ2-2; 9 nucleotides match TRBD1. The germline gives CDR1 KGHSH, CDR2 LQKENI. The CDR3 length is 17 residues. With V trimmed by 0 bases and J by 4 bases, 6 bases remained unmatched. The CDR3 protein is CASSPPRGQGITGELFF. The CDR3 DNA reads as TGTGCCAGCTCACCACCGAGGGGACAGGGAATCACCGGGGAGCTGTTTTTT. Variable domain in full (rest from reference TRBV18 and TRBJ2-2): NAGVMQNPRHLVRRRGQEARLRCSPMKGHSHVYWYRQLPEEGLKFMVYLQKENIIDESGMPKERFSAEFPKEGPSILRIQQVVRGDSAAYFCASSPPRGQGITGELFFGEGSRLTVL.

The chain carries TRBV7-2 and TRBJ1-1; 8 bases agree with TRBD1. The V gene end was trimmed by 2 bases and the J gene end by 3 bases; junction bases not matched to a gene: 2. There are 14 residues in the CDR3. Germline loops: CDR1 SGHTA, CDR2 FQGNSA. The CDR3 coding sequence is TGTGCCAGCAGCTTAAACAGGGGGGACACTGAAGCTTTCTTT. Its translation: CASSLNRGDTEAFF.

The CDR3 region is CAWSPLVITYEQYF. The CDR3 nucleotides are TGTGCCTGGTCCCCCCTGGTGATTACCTACGAGCAGTACTTC. The rearrangement uses TRBV30 and TRBJ2-7; no clear D gene. Between the trimmed V and J ends, which lost 5 bases and 2 bases, there was a span of 16 bases. Germline values: CDR1 GTSNPN, CDR2 SVGIG (reference sequence). The CDR3 extends over 14 amino acids.

The chain employs TRBV18 and TRBJ1-2; no reliable D call. CDR1 KGHSH and CDR2 LQKENI come from the germline V gene. This CDR3 contains 13 residues. V was pared by 2 bases and J by 8 bases, with 12 bases between. CDR3 protein: CASSPTESPGYTF. CDR3 DNA sequence: TGTGCCAGCTCACCAACAGAGTCTCCCGGCTACACCTTC.

This chain uses TRBV13 with TRBJ2-1; TRBD1 might be the D (6 bases). CDR1 and CDR2 (germline): PRHDT, FYEKMQ (reference sequence). The V gene lost 0 bases and the J gene lost 6 bases, with 9 bases spanning the gap. The CDR3 sequence is 14 residues long. CDR3: CASSLGQGGNEQFF. The CDR3 DNA sequence: TGTGCCAGCAGCTTAGGCCAAGGGGGCAATGAGCAGTTCTTC. Using reference TRBV13 and TRBJ2-1 for the parts outside the CDR3, the full variable domain is AAGVIQSPRHLIKEKRETATLKCYPIPRHDTVYWYQQGPGQDPQFLISFYEKMQSDKGSIPDRFSAQQFSDYHSELNMSSLELGDSALYFCASSLGQGGNEQFFGPGTRLTVL.

This chain's CDR3 is CASSFPRVWCLAGCYEQYF. The DNA of the CDR3 is TGTGCCAGCAGCTTCCCGAGGGTATGGTGCCTAGCGGGGTGCTACGAGCAGTACTTC. The rearrangement joins TRBV11-3 to TRBJ2-7; 9 bases align to TRBD2. Germline CDR1 is SGHNT and CDR2 is YENEEA. V lost 3 bases, J lost 3 bases, and 18 bases stayed unmatched. The CDR3 length is 19 residues.

About this clone itself: Within the sample, other DNA sequences also encode this same CDR3. The chain links TRBV19 to TRBJ1-4; no definite D call. The CDR3 runs to 14 residues. Germline V lookup: CDR1 LNHDA, CDR2 SQIVND (reference sequence). Trimming shortened V by 9 bases and J by 0 bases, and 11 bases separated the two germline ends. The CDR3 nucleotides read TGTGCCAGCACGGGTAGGGCAACTAATGAAAAACTGTTTTTT. Translated, it gives CASTGRATNEKLFF.

The gene calls are TRBV2 and TRBJ1-2; maybe TRBD1 (5 bases). The CDR3 is 13 amino acids. Germline CDR1 is SNHLY and CDR2 is FYNNEI. Trimming pared 5 bases from V and 7 bases from J, leaving 14 bases between. The CDR3 coding sequence is TGTGCCAGCAGTAAATCGGGGCGAGGTGGCTACACCTTC. Its protein product is CASSKSGRGGYTF. Variable domain in full (rest from reference TRBV2 and TRBJ1-2): EPEVTQTPSHQVTQMGQEVILRCVPISNHLYFYWYRQILGQKVEFLVSFYNNEISEKSEIFDDQFSVERPDGSNFTLKIRSTKLEDSAMYFCASSKSGRGGYTFGSGTRLTVV.

This clone showed up just once. The gene calls are TRBV11-2 and TRBJ2-7; D assignment may be TRBD1 or TRBD2 (6 bases each). Trimming removed 5 bases from V and 5 bases from J, with 13 bases in between. Germline CDR1 is SGHAT and CDR2 is FQNNGV. This CDR3 comprises 13 residues. Here the CDR3 DNA reads TGTGCCAGCAGCCCTACCCGGGGGCACGAGCAGTACTTC. This gives the protein CASSPTRGHEQYF.

This chain uses TRBV5-6 with TRBJ2-6, with TRBD1 matching 7 bases. CDR1 is SGHDT, CDR2 YYEEEE, per germline. This CDR3 is 16 amino acids long. The ends lost 3 bases at V and 3 bases at J; junction bases unmatched: 6. The CDR3 reads CASSSRQGDGANVLTF. Here the CDR3 DNA reads TGTGCCAGCAGCTCCCGCCAGGGGGATGGGGCCAACGTCCTGACTTTC.

On this clone: Distinct nucleotide sequences in the sample also encode this CDR3. The V call is TRBV6-5, the J call TRBJ1-1; D gene ambiguous. This CDR3 has 13 residues. Per the germline V gene, CDR1 is MNHEY and CDR2 is SVGAGI. With 0 bases removed from V and 5 bases from J, the gap between germline ends came to 7 bases. The CDR3 region is CASSYSIGTEAFF. In DNA form, the CDR3 reads TGTGCCAGCAGTTACTCGATTGGGACTGAAGCTTTCTTT.

The chain links TRBV6-6 to TRBJ2-7; 11 bases line up with TRBD2. V was pared by 2 bases and J by 3 bases, with 3 bases of the junction left unmatched. Looked up from germline, CDR1 is MNHNY and CDR2 is SVGAGI (reference sequence). The CDR3 contains 15 residues. The CDR3 DNA is TGTGCCAGCAGTTACGAACTAGCGGGAGTCTACGAGCAGTACTTC. It codes for CASSYELAGVYEQYF.

This rearrangement joins TRBV6-5 to TRBJ2-5; D may be TRBD1 (6 bases). Germline lookup yields CDR1 MNHEY and CDR2 SVGAGI. The germline V and J ends were trimmed by 7 bases and 1 base, with 13 bases remaining between them. The CDR3 contains 14 residues. The CDR3 region is CASIDPTGQETQYF. CDR3 DNA: TGTGCCAGCATCGACCCGACAGGCCAAGAGACCCAGTACTTC.

Here the CDR3 reads CASSQDFSGNTIYF. The DNA of the CDR3 is TGTGCCAGCAGTCAGGATTTCTCTGGAAACACCATATATTTT. The rearrangement uses TRBV6-6 and TRBJ1-3; D uncertain. V was clipped by 5 bases and J by 0 bases, with 8 bases between them. The CDR3 covers 14 residues. CDR1 and CDR2 from the germline V gene are MNHNY and SVGAGI (reference sequence).

The chain couples TRBV2 to TRBJ1-5, with TRBD1 matching 7 bases. The CDR3 loop spans 16 amino acids. Per germline, CDR1 SNHLY and CDR2 FYNNEI. The junction had 12 bases not matched to a gene; V was cut back by 7 bases and J by 3 bases. This CDR3 is CASIPDRDSPNQPQHF. The CDR3 DNA reads TGTGCCAGCATCCCTGACCGGGACAGCCCCAATCAGCCCCAGCATTTT.

This chain links TRBV30 with TRBJ2-7, with 10 positions matching TRBD1. Germline lookup yields CDR1 GTSNPN and CDR2 SVGIG (reference sequence). V shed 5 bases, J shed 5 bases, and the junction held 9 bases outside the gene matches. This CDR3 has 14 amino acids. CDR3 DNA: TGTGCCTGGGGGACAGGGGTAAAGATCGACGAGCAGTACTTC. This sequence encodes CAWGTGVKIDEQYF.

The chain is built from TRBV5-1 and TRBJ2-6, with TRBD1 identical over 7 bases. J gave up 0 bases and V 3 bases, and 9 bases lay outside the gene matches. Germline assignment: CDR1 SGHRS and CDR2 YFSETQ. This CDR3 contains 18 residues. The CDR3 here is CASSSLGQSSSGANVLTF. As DNA, the CDR3 is TGCGCCAGCAGCTCCCTGGGACAGAGCAGCTCTGGGGCCAACGTCCTGACTTTC.

The chain recombines TRBV18 with TRBJ1-5, with TRBD1 matching 12 bases. V lost 5 bases, J lost 5 bases, and 7 bases stayed unmatched. Germline V gene sequence: CDR1 KGHSH, CDR2 LQKENI. The CDR3 spans 16 residues. The chain's CDR3 is CASSVTGTGGDQPQHF. The CDR3 nucleotides are TGTGCCAGCTCAGTCACCGGGACAGGGGGCGATCAGCCCCAGCATTTT.

CDR3 DNA: TGCGCCAGCAGTGTTGCGTGGGGACAGGGGAGCGGCTACACCTTC. It yields the protein CASSVAWGQGSGYTF. V gene TRBV5-1 combines with J gene TRBJ1-2, with TRBD1 matching 10 bases. The trim removed 5 bases at V and 8 bases at J, leaving 12 bases unmatched. CDR1 and CDR2 (germline): SGHRS, YFSETQ. The CDR3 has 15 residues.

The V gene is TRBV10-3, the J gene TRBJ2-7; TRBD2 might be the D (5 bases). The CDR3 is 16 residues long. V lost 1 base and J lost 1, with 14 bases in between. CDR1 ENHRY and CDR2 SYGVKD come from the germline V gene. The chain's CDR3 is CAISELILGRSYEQYF. The CDR3 region has the DNA TGTGCCATCAGTGAGTTAATACTAGGGAGATCCTACGAGCAGTACTTC.

The gene calls are TRBV2 and TRBJ2-5; a possible D gene is TRBD2 (6 bases). V was trimmed by 8 bases and J by 5 bases, leaving 15 bases between them. Per the germline V gene, CDR1 is SNHLY and CDR2 is FYNNEI. The CDR3 runs 13 residues. The CDR3, as DNA: TGTGCCAGCGGAAGGGGAGGCGTGGAGACCCAGTACTTC. The encoded protein is CASGRGGVETQYF.

This chain links TRBV4-3 with TRBJ1-1; a possible D gene is TRBD1 (5 bases). The ends were cut back, 4 bases at V and 5 bases at J, with 17 bases in the middle. Germline lookup yields CDR1 LGHNA and CDR2 YSLEER. The CDR3 covers 15 residues. The CDR3 region has the DNA TGCGCCAGCAGCCTGTCCGGGGCGACCAGTACTGAAGCTTTCTTT. Residues: CASSLSGATSTEAFF.

The chain uses TRBV2 and TRBJ1-5, with TRBD1 matching over 8 bases. Germline trimming cut 7 bases from V and 2 bases from J; bases unmatched to any gene: 13. The CDR3 length is 17 residues. Germline CDR1 and CDR2: SNHLY and FYNNEI. The CDR3 reads CASTPQRTGMGNQPQHF. The CDR3 bases are TGTGCCAGCACCCCCCAAAGGACAGGGATGGGCAATCAGCCCCAGCATTTT.

V is TRBV7-9 and J is TRBJ1-5; D remains unclear. The CDR3 loop spans 14 amino acids. Per the germline V gene, CDR1 is SEHNR and CDR2 is FQNEAQ (reference sequence). The V end was cut by 5 bases, the J end by 3 bases, with 11 bases between. Written as DNA, the CDR3 is TGTGCCAGCAGCCAAAAGGGCCCCAATCAGCCCCAGCATTTT. Protein product: CASSQKGPNQPQHF. The variable domain in full, with the rest retrieved from reference TRBV7-9 and TRBJ1-5, is DTGVSQNPRHKITKRGQNVTFRCDPISEHNRLYWYRQTLGQGPEFLTYFQNEAQLEKSRLLSDRFSAERPKGSFSTLEIQRTEQGDSAMYLCASSQKGPNQPQHFGDGTRLSIL.

The chain has TRBV5-1 and TRBJ2-7; D is possibly TRBD2 (5 bases). The CDR3 runs to 16 residues. Germline V lookup: CDR1 SGHRS, CDR2 YFSETQ. Between the trimmed V and J ends, which lost 7 bases and 3 bases, there was a span of 23 bases. CDR3 sequence: CASSIAGGSSSYEQYF. The CDR3 bases are TGCGCCAGCTCCATTGCGGGCGGGTCTTCCAGCTACGAGCAGTACTTC.

This chain links TRBV5-1 with TRBJ1-1; 7 bases line up with TRBD1. Trimming took 4 bases from V and 3 from J; bases not matched to a gene: 9. Germline loops: CDR1 SGHRS, CDR2 YFSETQ. The CDR3 has 15 residues. The CDR3 reads CASSPGDRGDTEAFF. The DNA for the CDR3 is TGCGCCAGCAGCCCCGGGGACAGAGGGGACACTGAAGCTTTCTTT.